This entry lists 23 T cell receptor beta chains sequenced from one sample in a study of T cell responses to AZD1222 COVID-19 vaccine. The data were produced by immunoSEQ multiplex PCR, yet TCRdb's version contains in-frame clones alone and is incomplete. The sample contains approximately 190,000 clones, about 87% of which appear only once. Here the sequenced sample was peripheral blood, taken on day 0 of MenACWY control vaccination. These receptors were collected from an adult in good health.

This chain uses TRBV30 with TRBJ1-2; D unclear. The length of the CDR3 is 13 residues. CDR1 is GTSNPN and CDR2 is SVGIG in the germline V gene (reference sequence). Trimming shortened V by 4 bases and J by 6 bases, and 15 bases separated the two germline ends. The CDR3 nucleotides read TGTGCCTGGAATTTACGAGAAGGCCATGGCTACACCTTC. Its translation is CAWNLREGHGYTF.

The J gene is TRBJ1-1, the V gene TRBV11-2, with D hard to call. Germline values: CDR1 SGHAT, CDR2 FQNNGV. The germline V and J ends were trimmed by 4 bases and 1 base, with 10 bases remaining between them. The CDR3 totals 14 residues. Here the CDR3 DNA reads TGTGCCAGCAGCTGGGCCTCGGCGAACACTGAAGCTTTCTTT. The encoded protein is CASSWASANTEAFF.

The V gene is TRBV30, the J gene TRBJ2-1, with TRBD2 matching 8 bases. The CDR3 has 11 amino acids. Germline CDR1 and CDR2: GTSNPN and SVGIG (reference sequence). Trimming took 4 bases from V and 12 from J; bases not matched to a gene: 5. The chain's CDR3 is CAWIGLAAQFF. The CDR3 DNA follows: TGTGCCTGGATCGGACTAGCTGCGCAGTTCTTC.

V and J are TRBV5-1 and TRBJ2-5, with D maybe TRBD2 (6 bases). V was trimmed by 0 bases and J by 5 bases, leaving 11 bases between them. Germline assignment: CDR1 SGHRS and CDR2 YFSETQ. The CDR3 totals 14 residues. The CDR3 DNA sequence: TGCGCCAGCAGCTTGGCCGGGGGAGGCGAGACCCAGTACTTC. Amino acid sequence: CASSLAGGGETQYF.

The chain is built from TRBV2 and TRBJ1-5; TRBD1 is a possible D gene (5 bases). With 4 bases removed from V and 2 bases from J, the gap between germline ends came to 9 bases. This CDR3 is 14 amino acids long. The germline CDR1 and CDR2 sequences are SNHLY and FYNNEI. CDR3 residues: CASSGGKGNQPQHF. DNA of the CDR3: TGTGCCAGCAGTGGGGGGAAAGGCAATCAGCCCCAGCATTTT.

The CDR3 region has the DNA TGTGCCAGTAGTGCCGGGGGATCCGGGGCCAACGTCCTGACTTTC. It yields the protein CASSAGGSGANVLTF. This chain joins TRBV19 and TRBJ2-6; D possibly corresponds to TRBD2 (6 bases). This CDR3 has 15 amino acids. V lost 5 bases to trimming and J lost 4 bases, with 12 bases between them. Germline values: CDR1 LNHDA, CDR2 SQIVND (reference sequence).

This clone turned up a few times. This chain joins TRBV5-6 and TRBJ1-5; D gene uncertain. The germline V and J ends were trimmed by 2 bases and 0 bases, with 0 bases remaining between them. CDR3 size: 12 residues. Germline lookup yields CDR1 SGHDT and CDR2 YYEEEE. The CDR3 nucleotides are TGTGCCAGCAGCTTTAGCAATCAGCCCCAGCATTTT. Encoded protein: CASSFSNQPQHF.

The genes are TRBV30 and TRBJ1-6; a weak D match, TRBD1 (5 bases). Trimming took off 2 bases at V and 10 bases at J, with 12 bases between the two ends. The CDR3 has 13 residues. Germline CDR1 GTSNPN, CDR2 SVGIG (reference sequence). CDR3 amino acids: CAWSSSGGSPLHF. CDR3 nucleotides: TGTGCCTGGAGTAGTTCTGGGGGGTCACCCCTCCACTTT.

The chain employs TRBV10-3 and TRBJ1-6; perhaps TRBD1 as D (5 bases). This CDR3 is built from 17 residues. Germline CDR1 ENHRY, CDR2 SYGVKD. Trimming cost V 2 bases and J 5 bases, with 16 bases left between them. The CDR3 DNA is TGTGCCATCAGTGAGGATTATGGGGCCGCTAATAATTCACCCCTCCACTTT. Protein: CAISEDYGAANNSPLHF.

V gene TRBV7-9 combines with J gene TRBJ1-5; 8 bases line up with TRBD1. This CDR3 region has 14 residues. V was pared by 6 bases and J by 5 bases, with 6 bases of the junction left unmatched. The V gene's germline CDR1 is SEHNR and CDR2 FQNEAQ (reference sequence). CDR3 DNA: TGTGCCAGCAGTCCGGGACAGGCAGATCAGCCCCAGCATTTT. It specifies CASSPGQADQPQHF.

CDR3 sequence reads: CASSQQTTAPNSPLHF. In nucleotides, the CDR3 is TGTGCCAGCAGCCAACAAACGACGGCTCCTAATTCACCCCTCCACTTT. The chain combines TRBV7-2 with TRBJ1-6, with unresolved D. V lost 5 bases to trimming and J lost 6 bases, with 17 bases between them. The CDR3 consists of 16 residues. The germline V gene encodes CDR1 SGHTA and CDR2 FQGNSA.

The gene calls are TRBV14 and TRBJ2-1, with D possibly being TRBD1 or TRBD2 (5 bases each). The CDR3 is 16 amino acids. The germline gives CDR1 SGHDN, CDR2 FVKESK. V lost 1 base, J lost 7 bases, and 17 bases lay in between. The DNA of the CDR3 is TGTGCCAGCAGCCAAGGCCCCAGGGTAGCGAGTAATGAGCAGTTCTTC. Protein sequence: CASSQGPRVASNEQFF.

The rearrangement links TRBV4-3 to TRBJ1-5; D possibly corresponds to TRBD1 (6 bases). The CDR3 runs 15 residues. Germline V gene data show CDR1 as LGHNA and CDR2 as YSLEER. V was cut by 1 base and J by 9 bases, with 16 bases left in between. The CDR3 reads CASSQGTDGLGPQHF. The CDR3 coding sequence is TGCGCCAGCAGCCAAGGGACAGATGGATTAGGGCCCCAGCATTTT.

The CDR3 DNA follows: TGCGCCAGCAGCTTTAAGGCCACAGATACGCAGTATTTT. It encodes CASSFKATDTQYF. This rearrangement joins TRBV5-1 to TRBJ2-3, with D unresolved. Germline CDR1 SGHRS, CDR2 YFSETQ. The CDR3 spans 13 residues. V was shortened by 2 bases and J by 2 bases, with 6 bases between the two germline ends.

V gene TRBV10-3 combines with J gene TRBJ2-5, with TRBD1 matching over 7 bases. V dropped 5 bases and J dropped 1; count of bases not matched to a gene: 4. The CDR3 covers 14 residues. Germline CDR1 ENHRY, CDR2 SYGVKD. The CDR3 spells CAISSTGVQETQYF. The CDR3 DNA is TGTGCCATCAGTTCCACAGGGGTCCAAGAGACCCAGTACTTC.

The V call is TRBV6-2 or TRBV6-3, the J call TRBJ1-3; D is ambiguous. Looked up from germline, CDR1 is MNHEY and CDR2 is SVGEGT. V was trimmed by 2 bases and J by 4 bases, leaving 15 bases between them. The CDR3 is 16 residues long. CDR3 region: CASSYGGQVVGNTIYF. Written as DNA, the CDR3 is TGTGCCAGCAGTTACGGTGGGCAGGTCGTCGGAAACACCATATATTTT.

V is TRBV5-1 and J is TRBJ1-1; 7 bases line up with TRBD1. Germline CDR1 is SGHRS and CDR2 is YFSETQ. The CDR3 consists of 15 residues. V lost 2 bases to trimming and J lost 1 base; unmatched junction nucleotides: 5. CDR3 residues: CASSLQGGRNTEAFF. CDR3 DNA: TGCGCCAGCAGCTTACAAGGGGGCAGGAACACTGAAGCTTTCTTT.

Notes on this clone: The same CDR3 arises from other DNA sequences in this sample as well. The gene calls are TRBV9 and TRBJ1-1; the D gene is possibly TRBD1 (5 bases). V was trimmed by 0 bases and J by 4 bases, leaving 7 bases between them. Germline V lookup: CDR1 SGDLS, CDR2 YYNGEE. This CDR3 region has 13 residues. The CDR3 protein is CASSVGGTTEAFF. DNA for the CDR3: TGTGCCAGCAGCGTAGGAGGGACCACTGAAGCTTTCTTT.

The chain couples TRBV19 to TRBJ1-1; D is undetermined. CDR1 and CDR2 (germline): LNHDA, SQIVND (reference sequence). This CDR3 has 15 amino acids. V lost 3 bases, J lost 3 bases, and 14 bases lay in between. CDR3 loop: CASSIGPGRDTEAFF. The CDR3 nucleotides are TGTGCCAGTAGTATCGGGCCCGGGCGTGACACTGAAGCTTTCTTT. Combining the CDR3 with reference TRBV19 and TRBJ1-1 gives the whole variable domain DGGITQSPKYLFRKEGQNVTLSCEQNLNHDAMYWYRQDPGQGLRLIYYSQIVNDFQKGDIAEGYSVSREKKESFPLTVTSAQKNPTAFYLCASSIGPGRDTEAFFGQGTRLTVV.

This chain joins TRBV10-3 and TRBJ2-2; perhaps TRBD1 as D (6 bases). V was cut by 3 bases and J by 5 bases, with 7 bases left in between. Germline CDR1 is ENHRY and CDR2 is SYGVKD. CDR3 length: 13 amino acids. The CDR3 coding sequence is TGTGCCATCAGTGACAGGGGAACCGGGGAGCTGTTTTTT. This codes for CAISDRGTGELFF.

The J gene is TRBJ1-3, the V gene TRBV18, with D unclear. Per the germline V gene, CDR1 is KGHSH and CDR2 is LQKENI. Trimming removed 1 base at V and 0 bases at J, with 16 bases between. This CDR3 region has 18 residues. In nucleotides, the CDR3 is TGTGCCAGCTCACCACAGACGGTGGAGGCGACCTCTGGAAACACCATATATTTT. Translating it yields CASSPQTVEATSGNTIYF.

This clone was recorded only once. This rearrangement joins TRBV30 to TRBJ1-3; unclear D gene. The germline V gene encodes CDR1 GTSNPN and CDR2 SVGIG (reference sequence). Trimming shortened V by 2 bases and J by 0 bases, and 8 bases separated the two germline ends. This CDR3 is 14 amino acids long. Here the CDR3 reads CAWSQASSGNTIYF. CDR3 DNA sequence: TGTGCCTGGAGTCAGGCCAGCTCTGGAAACACCATATATTTT.

The chain uses TRBV15 and TRBJ2-7, with a possible D match to TRBD1 (5 bases). V was shortened by 0 bases and J by 3 bases, with 12 bases between the two germline ends. CDR1 and CDR2 (germline): LNHNV, YYDKDF (reference sequence). The CDR3 runs 15 residues. CDR3 in amino acids: CATSRESGKHYEQYF. The CDR3 DNA is TGTGCCACCAGCAGAGAGTCAGGGAAACACTACGAGCAGTACTTC.